This T cell receptor beta chain was sequenced during a study of shared clonotypes between healthy human individuals. Germline CDR1 reads SGHAT; CDR2 reads FQNNGV. The CDR3 consists of 13 residues. V was shortened by 5 bases and J by 7 bases, with 9 bases between the two germline ends. Whole-study results and caveats: Naive subsets typically showed greater estimated richness than memory subsets.

The DNA input per sorted-subset replicate PCR was about 220 ng, corresponding to around 30,000 T cell genomes. Libraries were prepared by immunoSEQ multiplex PCR; TCRdb keeps only in-frame clonotypes and omits some of them. The repertoire includes some 1 million clones, around 74% of them detected once, and less than 1.5% sits in the top ten. This clone was observed a few times. Its specificity is not known. Source material: memory CD4+ T cells sorted from blood. Described subset: CD45RA-negative fraction. The sequence was obtained from a man between 18 and 29 years old in good health. The chain is built from TRBV11-2 and TRBJ1-6; TRBD1 might be the D (5 bases). The CDR3 DNA sequence: TGTGCCAGCAGCCCGGGGCTCAATTCACCCCTCCACTTT. Its translation: CASSPGLNSPLHF.